The 6 T cell receptor beta chains below all came from one sample that was sequenced in a study of control samples from healthy donors and cancer patients. Here immunoSEQ multiplex PCR was the method, and the copy in TCRdb shows in-frame clones only, minus some. The repertoire holds approximately 60,000 clones, about nine tenths seen once, with 0.95% to 1.5% in the top ten. The specimen was PBMCs. The receptors come from a woman in her forties or fifties with colorectal cancer.

The chain recombines TRBV6-5 with TRBJ1-2; D is unresolved. The germline CDR1 and CDR2 sequences are MNHEY and SVGAGI. The V end was cut by 9 bases, the J end by 0 bases, with 11 bases between. The CDR3 contains 13 residues. The CDR3, as DNA: TGTGCCAGTCTCCGTGGTGCTAACTATGGCTACACCTTC. It specifies CASLRGANYGYTF.

This clone has just one count. The chain has TRBV5-8 and TRBJ2-7; 10 nucleotides line up with TRBD1. CDR1 and CDR2 from the germline V gene are SGHTS and YDEGEE. Trimming took 2 bases from V and 6 from J; bases not matched to a gene: 11. The length of the CDR3 is 16 residues. The CDR3 sequence is CASSLPPGQGLLEQYF. Here the CDR3 DNA reads TGTGCCAGCAGCTTACCACCGGGACAGGGGCTCCTCGAGCAGTACTTC.

This clone was observed once. At the DNA level, this CDR3 is encoded by other sequences in the same sample as well. The rearrangement links TRBV3-1 (or the pseudogene TRBV3-2) to TRBJ1-1; D call uncertain. Trimming removed 1 base from V and 8 bases from J, with 5 bases in between. The CDR3 sequence is 11 residues long. The germline V gene has CDR1 LGHDT and CDR2 YNNKEL (reference sequence). The CDR3 DNA is TGTGCCAGCAGCCAAGTCGGAGAAGCTTTCTTT. Translation: CASSQVGEAFF.

The CDR3 loop is CASSRRGSEGVDTQYF. CDR3 in DNA: TGTGCCAGCAGCCGTCGGGGTAGCGAAGGGGTGGATACGCAGTATTTT. This chain joins TRBV11-3 and TRBJ2-3, with D perhaps assigned TRBD1 or TRBD2 (5 bases each). Germline V gene data show CDR1 as SGHNT and CDR2 as YENEEA. The length of the CDR3 is 16 residues. V was trimmed by 5 bases and J by 6 bases, leaving 21 bases between them.

The chain uses TRBV27 and TRBJ2-1; D is ambiguous. Germline V lookup: CDR1 MNHEY, CDR2 SMNVEV (reference sequence). The CDR3 loop spans 13 amino acids. V was shortened by 4 bases and J by 4 bases, with 8 bases between the two germline ends. The CDR3 spells CASSSPSYNEQFF. CDR3 coding DNA: TGTGCCAGCAGTTCACCTAGTTACAATGAGCAGTTCTTC.

The chain recombines TRBV11-2 with TRBJ2-3; TRBD2 is a possible D gene (6 bases). Germline CDR1 reads SGHAT; CDR2 reads FQNNGV. V was cut by 5 bases and J by 4 bases, with 25 bases left in between. This CDR3 is 18 amino acids long. CDR3 DNA: TGTGCCAGCAGCCCCCGCGGGGTCTCGAATCGTATCGCAGATACGCAGTATTTT. Its translation is CASSPRGVSNRIADTQYF.